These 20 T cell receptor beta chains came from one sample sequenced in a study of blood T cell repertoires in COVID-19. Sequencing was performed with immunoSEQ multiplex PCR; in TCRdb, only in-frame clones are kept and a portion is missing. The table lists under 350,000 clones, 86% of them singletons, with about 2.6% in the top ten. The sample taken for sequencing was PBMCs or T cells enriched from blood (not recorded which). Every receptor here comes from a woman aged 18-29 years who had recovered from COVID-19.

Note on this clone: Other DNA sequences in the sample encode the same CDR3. In DNA form, the CDR3 reads TGTGCCAGCAGCCAAGTACCCTGGTGGGCAGGGGGCGCCGCGCACTATGGCTACACCTTC. Its translation: CASSQVPWWAGGAAHYGYTF. The chain combines TRBV3-1 (or the pseudogene TRBV3-2) with TRBJ1-2; 8 nucleotides match TRBD1. The CDR3 extends over 20 amino acids. Germline CDR1 reads LGHDT; CDR2 reads YNNKEL (reference sequence). J was trimmed by 3 bases and V by 1 base; bases with no gene match: 19.

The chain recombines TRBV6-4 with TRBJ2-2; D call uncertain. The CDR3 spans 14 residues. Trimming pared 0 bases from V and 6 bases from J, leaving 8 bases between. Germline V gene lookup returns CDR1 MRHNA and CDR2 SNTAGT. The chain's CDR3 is CASSDSNTPGELFF. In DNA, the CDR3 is TGTGCCAGCAGTGACTCGAACACACCCGGGGAGCTGTTTTTT.

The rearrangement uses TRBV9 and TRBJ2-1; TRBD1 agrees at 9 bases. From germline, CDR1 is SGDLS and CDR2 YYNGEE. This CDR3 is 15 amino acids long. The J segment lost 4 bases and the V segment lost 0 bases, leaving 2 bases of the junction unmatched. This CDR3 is CASSVAQGAYNEQFF. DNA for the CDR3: TGTGCCAGCAGCGTAGCACAGGGGGCTTACAATGAGCAGTTCTTC.

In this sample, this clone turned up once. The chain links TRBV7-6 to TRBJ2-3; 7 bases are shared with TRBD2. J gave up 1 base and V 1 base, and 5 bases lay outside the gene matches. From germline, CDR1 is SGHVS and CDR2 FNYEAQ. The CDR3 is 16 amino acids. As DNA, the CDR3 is TGTGCCAGCAGCTTAGTGGCGGGAGAAGGCACAGATACGCAGTATTTT. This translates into CASSLVAGEGTDTQYF.

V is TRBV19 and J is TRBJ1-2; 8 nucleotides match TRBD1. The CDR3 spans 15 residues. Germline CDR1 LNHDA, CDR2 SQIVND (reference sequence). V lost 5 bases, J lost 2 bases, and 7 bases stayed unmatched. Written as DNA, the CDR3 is TGTGCCAGTAGTCCCGGGACAGGTTACAACTATGGCTACACCTTC. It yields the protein CASSPGTGYNYGYTF. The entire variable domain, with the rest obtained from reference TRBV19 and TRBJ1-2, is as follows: DGGITQSPKYLFRKEGQNVTLSCEQNLNHDAMYWYRQDPGQGLRLIYYSQIVNDFQKGDIAEGYSVSREKKESFPLTVTSAQKNPTAFYLCASSPGTGYNYGYTFGSGTRLTVV.

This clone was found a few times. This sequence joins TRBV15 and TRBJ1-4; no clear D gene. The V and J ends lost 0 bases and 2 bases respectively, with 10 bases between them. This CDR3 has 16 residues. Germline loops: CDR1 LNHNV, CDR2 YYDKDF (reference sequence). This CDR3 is CATSRDEEGTNEKLFF. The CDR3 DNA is TGTGCCACCAGCAGAGATGAGGAGGGTACTAATGAAAAACTGTTTTTT.

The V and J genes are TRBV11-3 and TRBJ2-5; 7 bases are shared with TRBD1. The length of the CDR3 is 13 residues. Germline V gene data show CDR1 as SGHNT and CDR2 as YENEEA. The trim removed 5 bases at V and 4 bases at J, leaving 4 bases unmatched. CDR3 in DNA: TGTGCCAGCAGCCCTAACAGGGGAGAGACCCAGTACTTC. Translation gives CASSPNRGETQYF.

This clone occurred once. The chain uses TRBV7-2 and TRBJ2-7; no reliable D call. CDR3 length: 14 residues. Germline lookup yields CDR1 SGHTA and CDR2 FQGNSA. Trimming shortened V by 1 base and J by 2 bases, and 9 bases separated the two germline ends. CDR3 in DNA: TGTGCCAGCAGCTTAGGCGGTTTTGCCTACGAGCAGTACTTC. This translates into CASSLGGFAYEQYF.

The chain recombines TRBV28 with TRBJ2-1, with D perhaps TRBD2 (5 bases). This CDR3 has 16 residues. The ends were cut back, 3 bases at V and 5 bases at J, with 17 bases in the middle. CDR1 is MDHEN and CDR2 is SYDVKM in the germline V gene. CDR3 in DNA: TGTGCCAGCAGTTTCCCCGGGAAGGGAAGAAACAATGAGCAGTTCTTC. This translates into CASSFPGKGRNNEQFF.

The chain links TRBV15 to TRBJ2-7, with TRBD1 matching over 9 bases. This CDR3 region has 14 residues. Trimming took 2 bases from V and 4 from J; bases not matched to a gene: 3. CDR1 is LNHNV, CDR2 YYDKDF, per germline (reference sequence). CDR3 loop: CATSRSGQGYEQYF. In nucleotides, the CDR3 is TGTGCCACCAGCAGATCGGGACAGGGATACGAGCAGTACTTC.

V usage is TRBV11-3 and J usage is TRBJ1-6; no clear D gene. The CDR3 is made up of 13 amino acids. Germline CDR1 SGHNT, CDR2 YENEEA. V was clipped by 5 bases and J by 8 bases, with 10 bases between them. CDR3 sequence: CASSPQRDSPLHF. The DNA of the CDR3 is TGTGCCAGCAGCCCACAGAGAGATTCACCCCTCCACTTT.

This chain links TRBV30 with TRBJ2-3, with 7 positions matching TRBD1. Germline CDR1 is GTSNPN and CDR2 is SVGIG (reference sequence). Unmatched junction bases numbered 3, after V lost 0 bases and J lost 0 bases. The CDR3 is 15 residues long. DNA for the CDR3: TGTGCCTGGAGTGTAGGGGGCTATAGCACAGATACGCAGTATTTT. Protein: CAWSVGGYSTDTQYF. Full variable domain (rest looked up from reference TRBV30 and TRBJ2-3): SQTIHQWPATLVQPVGSPLSLECTVEGTSNPNLYWYRQAAGRGLQLLFYSVGIGQISSEVPQNLSASRPQDRQFILSSKKLLLSDSGFYLCAWSVGGYSTDTQYFGPGTRLTVL.

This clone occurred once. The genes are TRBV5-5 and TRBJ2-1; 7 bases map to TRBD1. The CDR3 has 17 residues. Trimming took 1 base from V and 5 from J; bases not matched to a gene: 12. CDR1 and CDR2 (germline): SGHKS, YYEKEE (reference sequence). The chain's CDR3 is CASSLSPGQVMDNEQFF. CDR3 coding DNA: TGTGCCAGCAGCTTGTCCCCCGGACAGGTAATGGACAATGAGCAGTTCTTC.

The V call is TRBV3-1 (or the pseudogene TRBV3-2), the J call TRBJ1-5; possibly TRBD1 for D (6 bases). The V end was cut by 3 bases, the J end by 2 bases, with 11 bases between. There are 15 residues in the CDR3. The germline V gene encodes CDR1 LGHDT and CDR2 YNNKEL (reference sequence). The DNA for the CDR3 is TGTGCCAGCAGCCAGGGGGCGCAAGGCAATCAGCCCCAGCATTTT. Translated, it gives CASSQGAQGNQPQHF.

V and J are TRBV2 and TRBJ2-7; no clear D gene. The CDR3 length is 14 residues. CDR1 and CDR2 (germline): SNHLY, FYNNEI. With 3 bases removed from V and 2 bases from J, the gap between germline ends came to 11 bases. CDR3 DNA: TGTGCCAGCAGTGACTCCCAGTCAACCTACGAGCAGTACTTC. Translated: CASSDSQSTYEQYF.

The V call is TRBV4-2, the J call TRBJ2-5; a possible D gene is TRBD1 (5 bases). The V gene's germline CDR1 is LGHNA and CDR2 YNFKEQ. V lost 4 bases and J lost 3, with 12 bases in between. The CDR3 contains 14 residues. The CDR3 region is CASSPVDREETQYF. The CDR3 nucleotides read TGTGCCAGCAGCCCCGTAGACAGAGAAGAGACCCAGTACTTC.

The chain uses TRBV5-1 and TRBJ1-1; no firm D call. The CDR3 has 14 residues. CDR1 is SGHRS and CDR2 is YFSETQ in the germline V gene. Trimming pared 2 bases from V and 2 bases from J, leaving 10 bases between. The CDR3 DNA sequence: TGCGCCAGCAGCTTAGGTACAGACAACACTGAAGCTTTCTTT. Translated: CASSLGTDNTEAFF.

Here the CDR3 DNA reads TGTGCCAGCAAGGCCAGACAGGGGGATTACTCGAGCTCTGGGGCCAACGTCCTGACTTTC. It encodes CASKARQGDYSSSGANVLTF. V and J are TRBV27 and TRBJ2-6; 9 bases fit TRBD1. V lost 7 bases and J lost 0; bases outside the gene matches: 16. Germline V gives CDR1 MNHEY, CDR2 SMNVEV (reference sequence). The CDR3 covers 20 residues. The whole variable domain, remainder taken from reference TRBV27 and TRBJ2-6, is EAQVTQNPRYLITVTGKKLTVTCSQNMNHEYMSWYRQDPGLGLRQIYYSMNVEVTDKGDVPEGYKVSRKEKRNFPLILESPSPNQTSLYFCASKARQGDYSSSGANVLTFGAGSRLTVL.

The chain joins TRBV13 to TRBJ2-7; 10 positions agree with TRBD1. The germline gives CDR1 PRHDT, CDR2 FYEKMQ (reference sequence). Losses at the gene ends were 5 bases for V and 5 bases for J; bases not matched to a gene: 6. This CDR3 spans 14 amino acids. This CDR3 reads CASSRGQGVNEQYF. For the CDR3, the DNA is TGTGCCAGCAGCCGAGGACAGGGGGTCAACGAGCAGTACTTC.

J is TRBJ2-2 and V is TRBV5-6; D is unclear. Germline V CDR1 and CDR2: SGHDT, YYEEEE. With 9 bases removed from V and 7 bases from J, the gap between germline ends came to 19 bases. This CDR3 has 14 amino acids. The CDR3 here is CATSRWVSHGELFF. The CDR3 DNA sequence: TGTGCCACCTCGAGGTGGGTCTCTCACGGGGAGCTGTTTTTT.